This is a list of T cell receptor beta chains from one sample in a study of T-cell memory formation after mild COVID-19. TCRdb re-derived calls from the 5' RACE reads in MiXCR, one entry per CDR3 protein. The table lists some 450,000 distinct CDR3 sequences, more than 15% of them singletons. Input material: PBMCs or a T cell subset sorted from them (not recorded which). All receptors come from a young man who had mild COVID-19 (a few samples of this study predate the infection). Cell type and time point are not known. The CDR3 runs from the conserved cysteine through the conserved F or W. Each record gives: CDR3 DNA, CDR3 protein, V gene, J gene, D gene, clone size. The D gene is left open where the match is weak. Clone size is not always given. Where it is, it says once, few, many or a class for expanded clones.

TGTGCCAGCTCCAAAGGGCCCAGCGGGGGGGCAGATACGCAGTATTTT,CASSKGPSGGADTQYF,TRBV7-3,TRBJ2-3,TRBD2,many
TGTGCCAGCAGCCTCAACTCACGTGGGGAGCTGTTTTTT,CASSLNSRGELFF,TRBV14,TRBJ2-2,.,.
TGCAGTGCTAGAGGTCTAATCTATGGCTACACCTTC,CSARGLIYGYTF,TRBV20-1,TRBJ1-2,.,few
TGTGCCATCAGCCCCGGGACAGGGGTCGAAAAACTGTTTTTT,CAISPGTGVEKLFF,TRBV10-3,TRBJ1-4,TRBD1,few
TGTGCCAGCAGCCCAAGACCCTATAGCAATCAGCCCCAGCATTTT,CASSPRPYSNQPQHF,TRBV3-1,TRBJ1-5,.,.
TGTGCCAGCAGCTTTAATCCAGACACCCAAGAGACCCAGTACTTC,CASSFNPDTQETQYF,TRBV11-2,TRBJ2-5,.,few
TGCGCCAGCAGTCCCACAGAAAGCACAGATACGCAGTATTTT,CASSPTESTDTQYF,TRBV5-1,TRBJ2-3,.,few
TGTGCCTGGACTGGTTATAATTCACCCCTCCACTTT,CAWTGYNSPLHF,TRBV30,TRBJ1-6,.,.
TGTGCCACCACGCCCAGTGAGTCGACTGAAGCTTTCTTT,CATTPSESTEAFF,TRBV12-3/TRBV12-4,TRBJ1-1,.,few
TGTGCCAGCAGACCAGGGGGCTTGACAGATACGCAGTATTTT,CASRPGGLTDTQYF,TRBV12-3/TRBV12-4,TRBJ2-3,TRBD1,.
TGTGCCAGCAGTCGGGGACAGGGGTCCTACACCTGGGAGCTGTTTTTT,CASSRGQGSYTWELFF,TRBV12-3/TRBV12-4,TRBJ2-2,TRBD1,.
TGTGCCAGCAGTCCCCGTGCGGTGAACACTGAAGCTTTCTTT,CASSPRAVNTEAFF,TRBV28,TRBJ1-1,.,.
TGTGCCAGCAGCTTAAGCGCTAGCGGGCCCGGGGAGCTGTTTTTT,CASSLSASGPGELFF,TRBV7-3,TRBJ2-2,TRBD2,.
TGTGCCAGCATCCCGACAGGGGAAGAAGATACGCAGTATTTT,CASIPTGEEDTQYF,TRBV7-9,TRBJ2-3,TRBD1,many
TGTGCCAGTAGTGTGGCTAGCGGGGGACCCACAGATACGCAGTATTTT,CASSVASGGPTDTQYF,TRBV19,TRBJ2-3,TRBD2,.
TGTGCCAGCAGCCGGACTCTGGCCAAAAACATTCAGTACTTC,CASSRTLAKNIQYF,TRBV6-2/TRBV6-3,TRBJ2-4,.,.
TGTGCCAGTAGTATGGACAGGTACAATGAGCAGTTCTTC,CASSMDRYNEQFF,TRBV19,TRBJ2-1,TRBD1,few
TGTGCCAGCAGCCTCGACCGAGGACTAGCGGGGAACACCGGGGAGCTGTTTTTT,CASSLDRGLAGNTGELFF,TRBV7-2,TRBJ2-2,TRBD2,.
TGTGCCAGCAGCTACGCCGGGACCTATACGCAGTATTTT,CASSYAGTYTQYF,TRBV7-2,TRBJ2-3,.,few
TGCAGTGCTAGAGATGGTACGGGAAATTTCGGTGGCTACACCTTC,CSARDGTGNFGGYTF,TRBV20-1,TRBJ1-2,.,.
TGTGCCAGCAGCCGGGACACCGAATTAGGGCTAGCTTTCTTT,CASSRDTELGLAFF,TRBV12-3/TRBV12-4,TRBJ1-1,.,few
TGTGCCAGCAGCATCCGACAGGGCCGCCCGCAGCAATACTTC,CASSIRQGRPQQYF,TRBV5-5,TRBJ2-7,TRBD1,.
TGTGCCCGGTGGACAGGGGCGAGGTATGGCTACACCTTC,CARWTGARYGYTF,TRBV6-2/TRBV6-3,TRBJ1-2,TRBD1,.
TGTGCCAGCGGGGGGCCAGGGATCCCCACCTTC,CASGGPGIPTF,TRBV9,TRBJ1-2,.,few
TGCGCCAGCCAGACTGCTACGGTGGGCCAAGAGACCCAGTACTTC,CASQTATVGQETQYF,TRBV5-1,TRBJ2-5,.,many
TGTGCCAGCAGCTCCGGGACAGGGGATGGCTACACCTTC,CASSSGTGDGYTF,TRBV5-5,TRBJ1-2,TRBD1,few
TGCGCCAGCTGCCCTCAACTAGCGGGGGAGAACAATGAGCAGTTCTTC,CASCPQLAGENNEQFF,TRBV5-1,TRBJ2-1,TRBD2,.
TGTGCCAGCAGCTTACTGTATAGTTATGAGCAGTTCTTC,CASSLLYSYEQFF,TRBV11-3,TRBJ2-1,.,once
TGTGCCAGCACTGGGAGAATCAATGAGCAGTTCTTC,CASTGRINEQFF,TRBV6-2/TRBV6-3,TRBJ2-1,.,few
TGCGCCACCCTCGGAGGACCAACTAATGAAAAACTGTTTTTT,CATLGGPTNEKLFF,TRBV4-1,TRBJ1-4,.,few
TGCGGGAGCGGGGGGAACACTGAAGCTTTCTTT,CGSGGNTEAFF,TRBV20-1,TRBJ1-1,.,few
TGTGCCAGCAGCTTGGAACAGCACTCTGGGGCCAACGTCCTGACTTTC,CASSLEQHSGANVLTF,TRBV5-6,TRBJ2-6,.,once
TGCGCCAGCAGCCACGCGACTAGCGGGGACAATGAGCAGTTCTTC,CASSHATSGDNEQFF,TRBV4-1,TRBJ2-1,TRBD2,.
TGTGCCAGCAGCATCCTCCCACTAGCGGGGGACCTGAACACCGGGGAGCTGTTTTTT,CASSILPLAGDLNTGELFF,TRBV11-2,TRBJ2-2,TRBD2,few
TGTGCCAGCAGCTTGGGCCCGTACACAGATACGCAGTATTTT,CASSLGPYTDTQYF,TRBV5-6,TRBJ2-3,.,few
TGTGCCAGCAGCTCTCAGAGCGGGGCTGGGGAGACCCAGTACTTC,CASSSQSGAGETQYF,TRBV7-2,TRBJ2-5,TRBD2,few
TGTGCCAGCAGCCTAGCTGCAGGGATCGCTGGCTATGGCTACACCTTC,CASSLAAGIAGYGYTF,TRBV7-9,TRBJ1-2,.,few
TGTGCCAGCAGCCTAGGAGGACATGTGCTTTCACCCCTCCACTTT,CASSLGGHVLSPLHF,TRBV7-9,TRBJ1-6,.,few
TGTGCCAGCTCACCATTAGCCTCTGGGGCCAACGTCCTGACTTTC,CASSPLASGANVLTF,TRBV18,TRBJ2-6,.,.
TGTGCCAGCAGCTCCCGCTTCCCCGTTAATGAAAAACTGTTTTTT,CASSSRFPVNEKLFF,TRBV11-2,TRBJ1-4,.,few